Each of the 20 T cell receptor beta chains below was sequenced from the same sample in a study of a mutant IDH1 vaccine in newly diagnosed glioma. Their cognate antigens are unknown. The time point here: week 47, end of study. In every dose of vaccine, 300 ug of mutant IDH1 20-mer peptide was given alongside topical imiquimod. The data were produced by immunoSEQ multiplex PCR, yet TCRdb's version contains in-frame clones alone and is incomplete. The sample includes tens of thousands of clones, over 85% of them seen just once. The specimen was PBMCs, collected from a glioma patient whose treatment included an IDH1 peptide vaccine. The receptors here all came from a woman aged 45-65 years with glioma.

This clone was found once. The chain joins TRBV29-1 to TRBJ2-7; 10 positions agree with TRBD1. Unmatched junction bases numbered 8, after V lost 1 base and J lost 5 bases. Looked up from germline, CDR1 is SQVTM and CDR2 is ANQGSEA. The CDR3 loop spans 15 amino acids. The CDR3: CSVEAPGQGFHEQYF. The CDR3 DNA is TGCAGCGTTGAAGCACCGGGACAGGGGTTTCACGAGCAGTACTTC.

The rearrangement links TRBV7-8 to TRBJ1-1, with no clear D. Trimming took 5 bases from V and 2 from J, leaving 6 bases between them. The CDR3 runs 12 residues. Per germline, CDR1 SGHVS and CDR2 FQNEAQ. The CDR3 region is CASSPPNTEAFF. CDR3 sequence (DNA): TGTGCCAGCAGCCCGCCCAACACTGAAGCTTTCTTT. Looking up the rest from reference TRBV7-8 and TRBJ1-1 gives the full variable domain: GAGVSQSPRYKVAKRGQDVALRCDPISGHVSLFWYQQALGQGPEFLTYFQNEAQLDKSGLPSDRFFAERPEGSVSTLKIQRTQQEDSAVYLCASSPPNTEAFFGQGTRLTVV.

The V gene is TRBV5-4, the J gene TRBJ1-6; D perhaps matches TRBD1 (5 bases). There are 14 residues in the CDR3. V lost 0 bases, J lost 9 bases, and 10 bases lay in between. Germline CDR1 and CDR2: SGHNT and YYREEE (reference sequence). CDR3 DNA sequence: TGTGCCAGCAGCTTGGTAGGGGCCCCTTCACCCCTCCACTTT. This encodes CASSLVGAPSPLHF.

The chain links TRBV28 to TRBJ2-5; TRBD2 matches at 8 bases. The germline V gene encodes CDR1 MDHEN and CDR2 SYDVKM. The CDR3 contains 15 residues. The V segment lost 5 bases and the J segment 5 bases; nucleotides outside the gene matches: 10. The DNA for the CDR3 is TGTGCCAGCAGTCCACACCGGACTAGCTGGGAGACCCAGTACTTC. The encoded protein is CASSPHRTSWETQYF. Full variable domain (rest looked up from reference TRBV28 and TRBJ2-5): DVKVTQSSRYLVKRTGEKVFLECVQDMDHENMFWYRQDPGLGLRLIYFSYDVKMKEKGDIPEGYSVSREKKERFSLILESASTNQTSMYLCASSPHRTSWETQYFGPGTRLLVL.

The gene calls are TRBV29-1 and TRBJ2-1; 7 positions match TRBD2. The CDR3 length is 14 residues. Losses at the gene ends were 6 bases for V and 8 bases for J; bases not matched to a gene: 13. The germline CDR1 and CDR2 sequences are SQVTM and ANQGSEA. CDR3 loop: CSVHLAPGGHEQFF. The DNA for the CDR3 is TGCAGCGTGCACCTAGCGCCGGGGGGTCATGAGCAGTTCTTC.

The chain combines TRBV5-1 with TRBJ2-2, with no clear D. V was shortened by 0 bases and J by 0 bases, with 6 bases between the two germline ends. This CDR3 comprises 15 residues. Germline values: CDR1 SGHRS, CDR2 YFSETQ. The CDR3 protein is CASSLVAANTGELFF. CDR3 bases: TGCGCCAGCAGCTTGGTGGCCGCGAACACCGGGGAGCTGTTTTTT. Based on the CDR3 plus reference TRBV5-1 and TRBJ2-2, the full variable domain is KAGVTQTPRYLIKTRGQQVTLSCSPISGHRSVSWYQQTPGQGLQFLFEYFSETQRNKGNFPGRFSGRQFSNSRSEMNVSTLELGDSALYLCASSLVAANTGELFFGEGSRLTVL.

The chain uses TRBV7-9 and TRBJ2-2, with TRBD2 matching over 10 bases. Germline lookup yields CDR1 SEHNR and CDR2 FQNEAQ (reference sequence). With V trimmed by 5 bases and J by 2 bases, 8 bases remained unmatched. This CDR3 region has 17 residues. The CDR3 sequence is CASSPPSGRANTGELFF. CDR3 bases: TGTGCCAGCAGCCCCCCGAGCGGGAGGGCAAACACCGGGGAGCTGTTTTTT.

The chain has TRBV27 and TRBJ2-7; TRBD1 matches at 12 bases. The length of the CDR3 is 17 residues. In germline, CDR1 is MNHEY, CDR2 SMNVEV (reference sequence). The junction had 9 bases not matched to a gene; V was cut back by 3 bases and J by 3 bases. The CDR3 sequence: CASSFQGTGGALYEQYF. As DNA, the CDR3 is TGTGCCAGCAGTTTTCAGGGGACAGGGGGCGCTCTCTACGAGCAGTACTTC.

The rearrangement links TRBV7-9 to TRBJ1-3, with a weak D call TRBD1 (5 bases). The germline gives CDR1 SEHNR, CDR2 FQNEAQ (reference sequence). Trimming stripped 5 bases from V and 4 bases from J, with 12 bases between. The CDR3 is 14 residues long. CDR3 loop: CASSPGAEGNTIYF. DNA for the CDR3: TGTGCCAGCAGCCCCGGGGCAGAGGGAAACACCATATATTTT.

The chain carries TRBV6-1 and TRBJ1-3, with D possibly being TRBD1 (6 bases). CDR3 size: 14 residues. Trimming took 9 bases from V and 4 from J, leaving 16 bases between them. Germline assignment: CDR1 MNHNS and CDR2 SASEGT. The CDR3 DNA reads TGTGCCAGAGCGCGAGGGAGGGGGGGAAACACCATATATTTT. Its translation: CARARGRGGNTIYF.

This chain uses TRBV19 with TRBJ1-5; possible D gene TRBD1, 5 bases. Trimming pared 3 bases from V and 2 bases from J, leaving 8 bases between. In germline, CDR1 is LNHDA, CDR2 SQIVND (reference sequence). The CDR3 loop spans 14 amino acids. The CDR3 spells CASSIDSRNQPQHF. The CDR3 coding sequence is TGTGCCAGTAGTATCGACAGTCGCAATCAGCCCCAGCATTTT.

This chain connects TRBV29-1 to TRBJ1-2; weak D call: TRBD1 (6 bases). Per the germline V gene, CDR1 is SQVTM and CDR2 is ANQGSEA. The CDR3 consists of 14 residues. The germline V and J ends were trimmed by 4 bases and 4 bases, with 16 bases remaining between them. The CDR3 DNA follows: TGCAGCGTTGTCGAGCAGGGGCTTGGCTATGGCTACACCTTC. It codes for CSVVEQGLGYGYTF.

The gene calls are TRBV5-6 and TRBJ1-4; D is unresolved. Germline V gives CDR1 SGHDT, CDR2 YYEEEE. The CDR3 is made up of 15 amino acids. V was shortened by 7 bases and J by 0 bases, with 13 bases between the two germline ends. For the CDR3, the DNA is TGTGCCAGCGACAAGCTCAGCGCAACTAATGAAAAACTGTTTTTT. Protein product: CASDKLSATNEKLFF.

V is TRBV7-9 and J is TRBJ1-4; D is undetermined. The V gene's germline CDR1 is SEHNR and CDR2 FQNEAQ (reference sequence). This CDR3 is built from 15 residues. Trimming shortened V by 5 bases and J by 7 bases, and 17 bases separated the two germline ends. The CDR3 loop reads CASSLGGFGGEKLFF. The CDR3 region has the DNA TGTGCCAGCAGCCTAGGCGGGTTTGGAGGTGAAAAACTGTTTTTT.

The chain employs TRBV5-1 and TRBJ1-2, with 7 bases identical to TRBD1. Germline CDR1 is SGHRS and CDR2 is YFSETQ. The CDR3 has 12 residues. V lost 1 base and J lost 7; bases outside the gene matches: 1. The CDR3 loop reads CASSLTGVGYTF. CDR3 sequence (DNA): TGCGCCAGCAGCTTGACAGGGGTTGGCTACACCTTC.

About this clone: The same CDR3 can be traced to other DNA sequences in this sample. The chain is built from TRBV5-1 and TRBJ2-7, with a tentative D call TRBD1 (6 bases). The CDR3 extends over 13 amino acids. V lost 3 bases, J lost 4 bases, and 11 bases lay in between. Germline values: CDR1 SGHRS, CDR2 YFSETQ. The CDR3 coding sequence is TGCGCCAGCAGCTGGGGTACAGGGTACGAGCAGTACTTC. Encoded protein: CASSWGTGYEQYF.

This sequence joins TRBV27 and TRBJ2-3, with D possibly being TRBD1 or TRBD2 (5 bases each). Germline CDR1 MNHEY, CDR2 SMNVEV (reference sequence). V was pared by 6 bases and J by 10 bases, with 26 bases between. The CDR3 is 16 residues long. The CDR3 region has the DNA TGTGCCAGCAGCCCATTCGGAGACAGCCGAGGGCGGGCGCAGTATTTT. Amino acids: CASSPFGDSRGRAQYF.

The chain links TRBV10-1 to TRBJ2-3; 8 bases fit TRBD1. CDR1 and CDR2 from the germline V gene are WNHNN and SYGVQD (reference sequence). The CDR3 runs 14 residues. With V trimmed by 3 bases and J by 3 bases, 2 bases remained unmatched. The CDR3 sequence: CASSEGTGTDTQYF. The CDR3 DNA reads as TGCGCCAGCAGTGAAGGGACAGGAACAGATACGCAGTATTTT.

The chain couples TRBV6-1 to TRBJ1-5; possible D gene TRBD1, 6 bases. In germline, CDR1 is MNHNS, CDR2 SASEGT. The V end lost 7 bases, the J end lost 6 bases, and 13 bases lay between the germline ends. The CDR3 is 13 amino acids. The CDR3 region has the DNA TGTGCCAGCACTAAACAGGGTTTTCAGCCCCAGCATTTT. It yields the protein CASTKQGFQPQHF.

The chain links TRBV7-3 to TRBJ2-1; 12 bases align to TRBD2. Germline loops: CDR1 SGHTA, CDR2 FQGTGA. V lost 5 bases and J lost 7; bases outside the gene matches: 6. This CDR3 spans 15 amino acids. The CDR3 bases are TGTGCCAGCAGCCCCCTAGCGGGAGGGTTGAATGAGCAGTTCTTC. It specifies CASSPLAGGLNEQFF.